These 12 T cell receptor beta chains were sequenced from one sample in a study of shared clonotypes between healthy human individuals. Here immunoSEQ multiplex PCR was the method, and the copy in TCRdb shows in-frame clones only, minus some. The data hold 300,000 to 350,000 clones, with 73% observed a single time. Sequenced: memory CD4+ T cells sorted from blood. Specified subset: CD45RA-negative fraction. The source of these receptors is a man in his thirties or forties in good health.

The V call is TRBV7-2, the J call TRBJ2-2; D is ambiguous. The V gene lost 5 bases and the J gene lost 4 bases, with 11 bases spanning the gap. CDR1 and CDR2 from the germline V gene are SGHTA and FQGNSA. This CDR3 comprises 14 residues. This CDR3 is CASSARTGTGELFF. For the CDR3, the DNA is TGTGCCAGCAGCGCCAGGACGGGCACCGGGGAGCTGTTTTTT.

The rearrangement uses TRBV13 and TRBJ1-2; 8 bases line up with TRBD1. Germline CDR1 is PRHDT and CDR2 is FYEKMQ (reference sequence). This CDR3 region has 15 residues. The V and J ends lost 5 bases and 5 bases, in that order; junction bases with no gene match: 10. DNA for the CDR3: TGTGCCAGCAGCGTATCCAGGGGGCGTCTGTATGGCTACACCTTC. Its protein is CASSVSRGRLYGYTF.

This clone came up a few times. The gene calls are TRBV6-5 and TRBJ2-6, with D unresolved. Germline V gene lookup returns CDR1 MNHEY and CDR2 SVGAGI. The V and J ends lost 6 bases and 4 bases respectively, with 10 bases between them. CDR3 length: 14 amino acids. CDR3: CASRPLGGANVLTF. The CDR3 DNA follows: TGTGCCAGCAGACCCCTGGGAGGGGCCAACGTCCTGACTTTC.

This clone was seen once. V and J are TRBV15 and TRBJ1-5; no firm D call. CDR1 is LNHNV and CDR2 is YYDKDF in the germline V gene (reference sequence). CDR3 length: 12 amino acids. Trimming took off 3 bases at V and 6 bases at J, with 6 bases between the two ends. This CDR3 reads CATSRHGQPQHF. The CDR3 nucleotides read TGTGCCACCAGCAGGCATGGTCAGCCCCAGCATTTT.

This clone was counted between two and nine times. The chain joins TRBV25-1 to TRBJ1-4; D gene ambiguous. Germline CDR1 MGHDK, CDR2 SYGVNS. Trimming pared 4 bases from V and 4 bases from J, leaving 10 bases between. The CDR3 runs 14 residues. Here the CDR3 reads CASSGLSFNEKLFF. The CDR3 nucleotides are TGTGCCAGCAGTGGACTGAGCTTTAATGAAAAACTGTTTTTT.

The CDR3 nucleotides are TGTGCCAGCAGTAGAACAGCTACTGGAAACACCATATATTTT. It is translated as CASSRTATGNTIYF. The gene calls are TRBV6-1 and TRBJ1-3; D gene uncertain. Looked up from germline, CDR1 is MNHNS and CDR2 is SASEGT. This CDR3 has 14 residues. V was pared by 5 bases and J by 2 bases, with 10 bases between.

This clone has only a few counts. The rearrangement joins TRBV2 to TRBJ2-5; 7 bases agree with TRBD1. Per germline, CDR1 SNHLY and CDR2 FYNNEI. The CDR3 length is 13 residues. V was pared by 4 bases and J by 1 base, with 0 bases of the junction left unmatched. CDR3 in amino acids: CASSGDSQETQYF. The CDR3 DNA reads TGTGCCAGCAGTGGGGACAGCCAAGAGACCCAGTACTTC.

This clone was seen only a few times. The sample holds other DNA sequences that translate to the same CDR3. The rearrangement uses TRBV7-9 and TRBJ1-2; a weak D match, TRBD1 (5 bases). CDR1 is SEHNR and CDR2 is FQNEAQ in the germline V gene (reference sequence). The ends were cut back, 1 base at V and 4 bases at J, with 7 bases in the middle. This CDR3 is built from 13 residues. The CDR3 is CASSLGQGYGYTF. Here the CDR3 DNA reads TGTGCCAGCAGCTTAGGGCAGGGCTATGGCTACACCTTC.

V usage is TRBV11-2 and J usage is TRBJ2-1, with D perhaps matching TRBD2 (5 bases). CDR1 is SGHAT and CDR2 is FQNNGV in the germline V gene. The CDR3 loop spans 13 amino acids. Trimming cost V 5 bases and J 8 bases, with 13 bases left between them. CDR3 sequence: CASSPGLEDEQFF. CDR3 nucleotides: TGTGCCAGCAGCCCCGGACTGGAGGATGAGCAGTTCTTC.

V usage is TRBV25-1 and J usage is TRBJ2-1, with D unresolved. Trimming removed 1 base at V and 8 bases at J, with 15 bases between. Germline CDR1 is MGHDK and CDR2 is SYGVNS. This CDR3 region has 15 residues. Here the CDR3 reads CASSELTTSGYEQFF. The CDR3 DNA reads TGTGCCAGCAGTGAATTAACCACGTCGGGCTATGAGCAGTTCTTC.

The V gene is TRBV27, the J gene TRBJ1-4; tentatively, D is TRBD1 (6 bases). Trimming shortened V by 3 bases and J by 7 bases, and 12 bases separated the two germline ends. Germline V gives CDR1 MNHEY, CDR2 SMNVEV (reference sequence). This CDR3 is built from 14 residues. CDR3 in amino acids: CASSFQGRGEKLFF. The CDR3 DNA reads TGTGCCAGCAGTTTTCAGGGGAGGGGTGAAAAACTGTTTTTT.

The chain combines TRBV18 with TRBJ1-5, with D possibly being TRBD1 (5 bases). From germline, CDR1 is KGHSH and CDR2 LQKENI. The CDR3 is made up of 15 amino acids. V lost 6 bases, J lost 0 bases, and 12 bases lay in between. DNA for the CDR3: TGTGCCAGCTCGTCGTCGACAGCTAGCAATCAGCCCCAGCATTTT. Amino acids: CASSSSTASNQPQHF.